This T cell receptor beta chain stems from a study of cytomegalovirus exposure and HLA in healthy donors. At the level of the study: Assignment to the Caucasian-associated ancestry cluster applied to roughly 80% of the 300 to 500 genotyped donors.

The CDR3 sequence is 14 residues long. Trimming shortened V by 4 bases and J by 7 bases, and 16 bases separated the two germline ends. Per the germline V gene, CDR1 is SNHLY and CDR2 is FYNNEI. Findings and caveats of the study: Reports indicate that TCR beta sequences accurately predicted the HLA-A and HLA-B alleles of most subjects. In terms of immune exposure information, only CMV serostatus was available.

As concerns this clone: As yet, its antigen is unknown.

In nominal health when sampled, donors likely had unrecorded immune exposures nonetheless. The PCR contained 60 Vbeta and 13 Jbeta primers. Clones were sequenced by immunoSEQ multiplex PCR, and TCRdb holds only the in-frame ones, with some missing. The sample contains 85,000 to 120,000 clones, 71% of which appear only once. Material: PBMCs. The receptor was isolated from a female donor in good health and CMV-seronegative. This chain uses TRBV2 with TRBJ1-2; a weak D match, TRBD1 (5 bases). CDR3 in amino acids: CASSVNPGLSGYTF. CDR3 nucleotide sequence: TGTGCCAGCAGTGTGAACCCAGGGTTGAGTGGCTACACCTTC.